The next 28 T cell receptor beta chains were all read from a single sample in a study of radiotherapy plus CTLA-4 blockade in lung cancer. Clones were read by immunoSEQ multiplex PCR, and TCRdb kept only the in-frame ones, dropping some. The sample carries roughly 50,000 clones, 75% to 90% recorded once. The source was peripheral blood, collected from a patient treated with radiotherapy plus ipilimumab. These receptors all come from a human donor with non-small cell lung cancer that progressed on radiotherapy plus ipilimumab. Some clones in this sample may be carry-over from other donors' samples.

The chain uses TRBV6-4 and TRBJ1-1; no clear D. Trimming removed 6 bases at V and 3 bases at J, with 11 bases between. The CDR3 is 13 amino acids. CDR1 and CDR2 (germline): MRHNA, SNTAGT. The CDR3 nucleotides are TGTGCCAGCAGCCCCGGCGGGGACACTGAAGCTTTCTTT. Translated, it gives CASSPGGDTEAFF.

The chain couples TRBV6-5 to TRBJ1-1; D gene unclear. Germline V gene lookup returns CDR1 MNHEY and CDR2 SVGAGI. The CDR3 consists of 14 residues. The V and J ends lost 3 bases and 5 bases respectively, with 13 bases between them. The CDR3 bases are TGTGCCAGCAGTTATGCCCCCCGAGGGACTGAAGCTTTCTTT. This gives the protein CASSYAPRGTEAFF.

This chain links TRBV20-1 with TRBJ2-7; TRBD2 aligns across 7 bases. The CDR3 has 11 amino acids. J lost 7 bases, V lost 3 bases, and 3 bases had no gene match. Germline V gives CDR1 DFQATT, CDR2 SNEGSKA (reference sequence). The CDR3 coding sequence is TGCAGTGCTAGCGGGGGGATTGAGCAGTACTTC. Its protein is CSASGGIEQYF.

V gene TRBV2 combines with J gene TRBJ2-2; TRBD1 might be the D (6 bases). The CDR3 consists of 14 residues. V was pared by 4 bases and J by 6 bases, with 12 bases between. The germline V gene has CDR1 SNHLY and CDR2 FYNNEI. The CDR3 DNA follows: TGTGCCAGCAGTGTTAGACAGGTCCCCGGGGAGCTGTTTTTT. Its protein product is CASSVRQVPGELFF.

The chain's CDR3 is CAISGGGGEEKLFF. The DNA for the CDR3 is TGTGCCATCAGTGGAGGGGGCGGCGAGGAAAAACTGTTTTTT. The J gene is TRBJ1-4, the V gene TRBV10-3; 7 positions match TRBD1. The CDR3 extends over 14 amino acids. The V segment lost 4 bases and the J segment 8 bases; nucleotides outside the gene matches: 7. Germline assignment: CDR1 ENHRY and CDR2 SYGVKD.

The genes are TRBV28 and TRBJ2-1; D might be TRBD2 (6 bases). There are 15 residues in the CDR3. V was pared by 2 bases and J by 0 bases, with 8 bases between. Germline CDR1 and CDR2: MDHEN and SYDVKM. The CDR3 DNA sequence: TGTGCCAGCAGTTTAGGGGGGAGCTCCTACAATGAGCAGTTCTTC. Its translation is CASSLGGSSYNEQFF.

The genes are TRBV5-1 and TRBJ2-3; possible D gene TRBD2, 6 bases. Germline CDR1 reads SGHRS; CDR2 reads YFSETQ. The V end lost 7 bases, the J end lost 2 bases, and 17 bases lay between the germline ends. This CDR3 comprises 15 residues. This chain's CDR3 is CASAGSGGDTDTQYF. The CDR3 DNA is TGCGCCAGCGCAGGAAGCGGCGGGGACACAGATACGCAGTATTTT.

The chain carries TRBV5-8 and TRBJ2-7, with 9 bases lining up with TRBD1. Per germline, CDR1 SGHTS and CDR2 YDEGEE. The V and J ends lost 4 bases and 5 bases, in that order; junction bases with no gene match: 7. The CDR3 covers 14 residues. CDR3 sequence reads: CASSLGQGRNEQYF. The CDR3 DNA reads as TGTGCCAGCAGCCTCGGACAGGGGAGGAACGAGCAGTACTTC.

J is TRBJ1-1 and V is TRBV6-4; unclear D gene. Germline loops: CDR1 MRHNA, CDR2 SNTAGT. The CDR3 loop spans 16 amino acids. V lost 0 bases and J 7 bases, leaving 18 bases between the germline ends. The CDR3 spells CASSDSMVVGSDEAFF. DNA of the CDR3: TGTGCCAGCAGTGACTCGATGGTTGTGGGGAGCGATGAAGCTTTCTTT.

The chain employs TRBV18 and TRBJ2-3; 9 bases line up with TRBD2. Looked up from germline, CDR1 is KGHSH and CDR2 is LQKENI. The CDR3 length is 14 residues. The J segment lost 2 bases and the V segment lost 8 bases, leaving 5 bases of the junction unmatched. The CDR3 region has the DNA TGTGCCAGCGCGCCTAGCGGGGTCACAGATACGCAGTATTTT. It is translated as CASAPSGVTDTQYF.

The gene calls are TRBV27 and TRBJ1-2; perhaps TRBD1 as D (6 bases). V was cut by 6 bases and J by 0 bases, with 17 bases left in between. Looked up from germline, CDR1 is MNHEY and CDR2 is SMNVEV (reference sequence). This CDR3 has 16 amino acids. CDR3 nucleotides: TGTGCCAGCAGCGGTGCACAGGGTTTCCCTAACTATGGCTACACCTTC. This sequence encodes CASSGAQGFPNYGYTF.

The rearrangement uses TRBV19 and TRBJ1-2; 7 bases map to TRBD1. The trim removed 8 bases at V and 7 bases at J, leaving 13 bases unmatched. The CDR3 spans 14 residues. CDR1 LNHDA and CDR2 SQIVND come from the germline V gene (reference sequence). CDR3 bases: TGTGCCAGTCCCACAGGGGTTTCGGTCGGTGGCTACACCTTC. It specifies CASPTGVSVGGYTF. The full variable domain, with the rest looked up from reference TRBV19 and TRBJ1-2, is DGGITQSPKYLFRKEGQNVTLSCEQNLNHDAMYWYRQDPGQGLRLIYYSQIVNDFQKGDIAEGYSVSREKKESFPLTVTSAQKNPTAFYLCASPTGVSVGGYTFGSGTRLTVV.

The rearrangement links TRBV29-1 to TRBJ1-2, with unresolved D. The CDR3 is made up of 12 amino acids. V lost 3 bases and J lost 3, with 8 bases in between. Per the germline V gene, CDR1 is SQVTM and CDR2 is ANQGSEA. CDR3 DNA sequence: TGCAGCGTTGACTCAGTATACTATGGCTACACCTTC. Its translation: CSVDSVYYGYTF.

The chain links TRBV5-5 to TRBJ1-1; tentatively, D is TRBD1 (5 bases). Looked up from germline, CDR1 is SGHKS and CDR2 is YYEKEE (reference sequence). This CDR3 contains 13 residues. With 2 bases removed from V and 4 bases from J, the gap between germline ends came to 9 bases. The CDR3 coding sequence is TGTGCCAGCAGCTTCGGACACAGCACTGAAGCTTTCTTT. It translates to CASSFGHSTEAFF.

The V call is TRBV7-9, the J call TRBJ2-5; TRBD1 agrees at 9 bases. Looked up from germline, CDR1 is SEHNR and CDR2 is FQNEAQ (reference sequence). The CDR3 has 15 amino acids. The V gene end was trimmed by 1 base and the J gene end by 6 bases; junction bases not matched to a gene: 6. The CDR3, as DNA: TGTGCCAGCAGCTTAGGAGGGACAGGGCCGCAGACCCAGTACTTC. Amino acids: CASSLGGTGPQTQYF.

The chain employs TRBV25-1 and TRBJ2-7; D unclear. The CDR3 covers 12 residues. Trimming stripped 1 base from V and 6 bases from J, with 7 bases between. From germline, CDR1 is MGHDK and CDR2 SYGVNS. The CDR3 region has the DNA TGTGCCAGCAGTGAATCGGAGTTCGAGCAGTACTTC. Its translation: CASSESEFEQYF.

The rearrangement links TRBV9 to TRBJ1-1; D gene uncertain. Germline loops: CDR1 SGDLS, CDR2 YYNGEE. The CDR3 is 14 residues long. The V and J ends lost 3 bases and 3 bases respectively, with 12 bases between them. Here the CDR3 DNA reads TGTGCCAGCAGCGAGAGCCCGGGTTACACTGAAGCTTTCTTT. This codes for CASSESPGYTEAFF.

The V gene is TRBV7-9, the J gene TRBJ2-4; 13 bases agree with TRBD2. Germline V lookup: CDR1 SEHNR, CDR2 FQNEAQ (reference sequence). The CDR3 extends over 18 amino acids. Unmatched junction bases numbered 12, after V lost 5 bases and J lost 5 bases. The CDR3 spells CASSVTSGRAPFQNIQYF. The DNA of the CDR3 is TGTGCCAGCAGCGTAACTAGCGGGAGGGCCCCGTTTCAAAACATTCAGTACTTC.

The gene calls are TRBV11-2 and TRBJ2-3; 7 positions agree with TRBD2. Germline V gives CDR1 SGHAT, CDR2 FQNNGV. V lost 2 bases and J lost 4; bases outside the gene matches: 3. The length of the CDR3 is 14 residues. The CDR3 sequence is CASSLYLAADTQYF. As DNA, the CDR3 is TGTGCCAGCAGCTTATACCTAGCGGCAGATACGCAGTATTTT.

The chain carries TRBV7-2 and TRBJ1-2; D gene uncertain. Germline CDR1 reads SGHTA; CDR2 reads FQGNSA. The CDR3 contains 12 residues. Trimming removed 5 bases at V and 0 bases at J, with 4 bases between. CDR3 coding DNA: TGTGCCAGCAGCCCCGCTAACTATGGCTACACCTTC. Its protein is CASSPANYGYTF.

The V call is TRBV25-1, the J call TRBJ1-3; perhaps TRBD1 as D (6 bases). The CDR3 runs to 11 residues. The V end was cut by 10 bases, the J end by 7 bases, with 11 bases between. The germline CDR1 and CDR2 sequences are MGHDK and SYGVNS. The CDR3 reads CATNRGNTIYF. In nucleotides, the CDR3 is TGTGCCACTAATAGGGGGAACACCATATATTTT.

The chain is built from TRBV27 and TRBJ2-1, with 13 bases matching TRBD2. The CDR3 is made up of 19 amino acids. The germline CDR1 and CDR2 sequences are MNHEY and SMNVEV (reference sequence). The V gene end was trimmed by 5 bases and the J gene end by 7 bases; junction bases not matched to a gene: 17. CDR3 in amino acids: CASSRRTSGRANSKNEQFF. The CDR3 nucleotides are TGTGCCAGCAGTCGAAGAACTAGCGGGAGGGCGAATAGTAAGAATGAGCAGTTCTTC.

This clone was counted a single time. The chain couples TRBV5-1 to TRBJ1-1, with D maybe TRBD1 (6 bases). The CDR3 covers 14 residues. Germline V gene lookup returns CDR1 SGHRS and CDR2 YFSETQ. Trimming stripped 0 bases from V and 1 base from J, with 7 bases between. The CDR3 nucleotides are TGCGCCAGCAGCTTGGGACAGGAGAACACTGAAGCTTTCTTT. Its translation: CASSLGQENTEAFF.

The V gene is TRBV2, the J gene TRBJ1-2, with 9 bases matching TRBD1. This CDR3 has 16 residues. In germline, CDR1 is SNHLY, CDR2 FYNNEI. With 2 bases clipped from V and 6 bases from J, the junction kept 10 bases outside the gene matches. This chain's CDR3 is CASSERQGVPRDGYTF. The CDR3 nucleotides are TGTGCCAGCAGTGAAAGACAGGGGGTCCCTAGGGATGGCTACACCTTC. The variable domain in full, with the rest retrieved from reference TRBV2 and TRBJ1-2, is EPEVTQTPSHQVTQMGQEVILRCVPISNHLYFYWYRQILGQKVEFLVSFYNNEISEKSEIFDDQFSVERPDGSNFTLKIRSTKLEDSAMYFCASSERQGVPRDGYTFGSGTRLTVV.

The CDR3, as DNA: TGCGCCAGCAGCTTGGACAGCCAGAATGAGCAGTTCTTC. It yields the protein CASSLDSQNEQFF. This chain uses TRBV5-1 with TRBJ2-1; D unclear. Deletions cut 0 bases from V and 7 bases from J, with 8 bases between. This CDR3 contains 13 residues. From germline, CDR1 is SGHRS and CDR2 YFSETQ.

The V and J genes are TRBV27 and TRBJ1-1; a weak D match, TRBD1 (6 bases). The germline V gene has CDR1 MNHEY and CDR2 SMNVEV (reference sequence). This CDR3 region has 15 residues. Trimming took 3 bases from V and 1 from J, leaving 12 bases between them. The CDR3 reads CASSFLTGQNTEAFF. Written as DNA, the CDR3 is TGTGCCAGCAGTTTCTTGACAGGTCAGAACACTGAAGCTTTCTTT.

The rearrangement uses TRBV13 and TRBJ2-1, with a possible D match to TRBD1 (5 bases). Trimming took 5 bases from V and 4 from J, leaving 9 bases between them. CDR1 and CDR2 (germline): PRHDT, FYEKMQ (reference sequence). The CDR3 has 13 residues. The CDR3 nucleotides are TGTGCCAGCAGCACGTCAGGGTACAATGAGCAGTTCTTC. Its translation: CASSTSGYNEQFF.

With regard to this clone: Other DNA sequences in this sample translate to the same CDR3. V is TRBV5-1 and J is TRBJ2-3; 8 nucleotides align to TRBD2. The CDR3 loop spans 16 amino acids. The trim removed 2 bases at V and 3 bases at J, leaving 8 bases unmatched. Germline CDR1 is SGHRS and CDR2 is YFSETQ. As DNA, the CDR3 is TGCGCCAGCAGCTTCGACTGGGCGGGGGGTACAGATACGCAGTATTTT. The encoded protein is CASSFDWAGGTDTQYF. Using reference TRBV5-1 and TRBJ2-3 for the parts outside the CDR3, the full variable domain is KAGVTQTPRYLIKTRGQQVTLSCSPISGHRSVSWYQQTPGQGLQFLFEYFSETQRNKGNFPGRFSGRQFSNSRSEMNVSTLELGDSALYLCASSFDWAGGTDTQYFGPGTRLTVL.